These 20 T cell receptor beta chains share one sample of origin, sequenced in a study of cytomegalovirus exposure and HLA in healthy donors. The PCR ran on 60 Vbeta and 13 Jbeta primers. The repertoire was sequenced with immunoSEQ multiplex PCR; TCRdb's copy has only in-frame clones and lacks some. The sample consists of fewer than 120,000 clones, approximately 79% of them appearing once. The sample comprised PBMCs. These receptors were obtained from a man younger than 40 in good health and CMV-seropositive.

The chain couples TRBV10-1 to TRBJ1-1; TRBD1 matches 9 bases. Trimming at V came to 5 bases and at J to 11 bases, leaving 15 bases not matched to a gene. This CDR3 is built from 15 residues. The germline CDR1 and CDR2 sequences are WNHNN and SYGVQD (reference sequence). Written as DNA, the CDR3 is TGCGCCAGCAGTCATTACAGGGGGCTAATCCGGTCCGCTTTCTTT. Its protein is CASSHYRGLIRSAFF.

The chain recombines TRBV6-5 with TRBJ2-7; possible D gene TRBD2, 7 bases. CDR1 and CDR2 from the germline V gene are MNHEY and SVGAGI. V was pared by 4 bases and J by 2 bases, with 15 bases between. CDR3 length: 15 amino acids. The CDR3 reads CASSWGGRQAYEQYF. Here the CDR3 DNA reads TGTGCCAGCAGTTGGGGGGGGCGACAGGCCTACGAGCAGTACTTC.

The chain couples TRBV5-5 to TRBJ1-1; 7 positions agree with TRBD1. Germline V CDR1 and CDR2: SGHKS, YYEKEE (reference sequence). The CDR3 extends over 14 amino acids. The V segment lost 4 bases and the J segment 5 bases; nucleotides outside the gene matches: 8. The DNA for the CDR3 is TGTGCCAGCAGCGCCGAGACAGGGTGGACTGAAGCTTTCTTT. Encoded protein: CASSAETGWTEAFF. Complete variable domain (other parts from reference TRBV5-5 and TRBJ1-1): DAGVTQSPTHLIKTRGQQVTLRCSPISGHKSVSWYQQVLGQGPQFIFQYYEKEERGRGNFPDRFSARQFPNYSSELNVNALLLGDSALYLCASSAETGWTEAFFGQGTRLTVV.

The rearrangement joins TRBV18 to TRBJ1-2; no clear D. CDR3 length: 15 amino acids. Germline V CDR1 and CDR2: KGHSH, LQKENI. Trimming took 3 bases from V and 0 from J, leaving 11 bases between them. The CDR3, as DNA: TGTGCCAGCTCACCGGAGGTAAACCCTAACTATGGCTACACCTTC. It specifies CASSPEVNPNYGYTF. The full variable domain, its missing parts supplied by reference TRBV18 and TRBJ1-2, is NAGVMQNPRHLVRRRGQEARLRCSPMKGHSHVYWYRQLPEEGLKFMVYLQKENIIDESGMPKERFSAEFPKEGPSILRIQQVVRGDSAAYFCASSPEVNPNYGYTFGSGTRLTVV.

This rearrangement joins TRBV5-5 to TRBJ2-6, with TRBD1 matching 7 bases. This CDR3 region has 18 residues. Germline V lookup: CDR1 SGHKS, CDR2 YYEKEE (reference sequence). V lost 4 bases to trimming and J lost 0 bases; unmatched junction nucleotides: 10. In nucleotides, the CDR3 is TGTGCCAGCAGCGTGAAAGGGGGCTCCAGCTCTGGGGCCAACGTCCTGACTTTC. This codes for CASSVKGGSSSGANVLTF.

This clone was observed a handful of times. This chain uses TRBV6-5 with TRBJ1-1, with 7 nucleotides matching TRBD1. V dropped 2 bases and J dropped 3; count of bases not matched to a gene: 3. The CDR3 covers 14 residues. Germline V gene sequence: CDR1 MNHEY, CDR2 SVGAGI. The CDR3 DNA follows: TGTGCCAGCAGTTACAATCAGGGGGACACTGAAGCTTTCTTT. Its protein is CASSYNQGDTEAFF.

The chain links TRBV6-1 to TRBJ1-5; D ambiguous. CDR3 length: 13 amino acids. The germline V and J ends were trimmed by 6 bases and 0 bases, with 6 bases remaining between them. Germline CDR1 reads MNHNS; CDR2 reads SASEGT. The CDR3 region is CASRQHSNQPQHF. The CDR3 DNA is TGTGCCAGCAGACAGCATAGCAATCAGCCCCAGCATTTT.

V gene TRBV30 combines with J gene TRBJ2-3; 7 bases align to TRBD2. V gave up 4 bases and J gave up 5 bases; unmatched junction bases: 6. Germline-derived CDR1 and CDR2 are GTSNPN and SVGIG (reference sequence). This CDR3 has 13 residues. The CDR3 here is CAWTSGNEDTQYF. CDR3 sequence (DNA): TGTGCCTGGACTAGCGGAAATGAAGATACGCAGTATTTT.

The V call is TRBV5-6, the J call TRBJ2-7; TRBD2 matches 7 bases. Germline V gives CDR1 SGHDT, CDR2 YYEEEE. V was clipped by 1 base and J by 6 bases; unmatched bases: 4. This CDR3 comprises 13 residues. The CDR3 DNA is TGTGCCAGCAGCTTGCCCGGGGGGTCCGAGCAGTACTTC. Protein product: CASSLPGGSEQYF.

In its sample, this clone was seen once. V is TRBV14 and J is TRBJ2-7, with D possibly being TRBD1 (6 bases). CDR1 and CDR2 from the germline V gene are SGHDN and FVKESK. The CDR3 sequence is 16 residues long. Between the trimmed V and J ends, which lost 2 bases and 3 bases, there was a span of 17 bases. CDR3 in DNA: TGTGCCAGCAGCCAACCGACAGGACAAAGGGACTACGAGCAGTACTTC. Protein sequence: CASSQPTGQRDYEQYF.

V gene TRBV30 combines with J gene TRBJ2-1; no clear D. This CDR3 contains 12 residues. Germline CDR1 GTSNPN, CDR2 SVGIG (reference sequence). The ends were cut back, 3 bases at V and 8 bases at J, with 11 bases in the middle. CDR3 nucleotide sequence: TGTGCCTGGAGGGGCTATTTCGATGAGCAGTTCTTC. As protein: CAWRGYFDEQFF. The full variable domain, rest sourced from reference TRBV30 and TRBJ2-1, is SQTIHQWPATLVQPVGSPLSLECTVEGTSNPNLYWYRQAAGRGLQLLFYSVGIGQISSEVPQNLSASRPQDRQFILSSKKLLLSDSGFYLCAWRGYFDEQFFGPGTRLTVL.

The chain recombines TRBV4-1 with TRBJ2-1, with TRBD2 matching over 9 bases. Germline V CDR1 and CDR2: MGHRA, YSYEKL. Trimming cost V 0 bases and J 3 bases; bases outside gene matches: 6. The CDR3 is 17 amino acids. DNA for the CDR3: TGCGCCAGCAGCCAAGATCAGGCTAGCGGGATCTACAATGAGCAGTTCTTC. Its protein product is CASSQDQASGIYNEQFF.

J is TRBJ2-4 and V is TRBV2, with TRBD1 identical over 9 bases. V lost 8 bases, J lost 7 bases, and 3 bases stayed unmatched. Germline V lookup: CDR1 SNHLY, CDR2 FYNNEI. The CDR3 is 12 residues long. CDR3 in DNA: TGTGCCAGCCAAGGGACAGGGAACATTCAGTACTTC. Its protein product is CASQGTGNIQYF.

This clone has only a few counts. The chain carries TRBV7-3 and TRBJ2-1; 11 bases line up with TRBD2. Unmatched junction bases numbered 0, after V lost 3 bases and J lost 8 bases. This CDR3 is 13 amino acids long. Germline V gives CDR1 SGHTA, CDR2 FQGTGA. The CDR3: CASSFSGGDEQFF. The CDR3 DNA reads as TGTGCCAGCAGCTTTAGCGGGGGGGATGAGCAGTTCTTC.

The CDR3 DNA is TGTGCCAGCAGTCGATATGGGACAGGGGGTAACCATGAGCAGTTCTTC. Protein product: CASSRYGTGGNHEQFF. The chain joins TRBV6-6 to TRBJ2-1; 11 nucleotides align to TRBD1. V shed 5 bases, J shed 8 bases, and the junction held 11 bases outside the gene matches. The CDR3 length is 16 residues. Germline assignment: CDR1 MNHNY and CDR2 SVGAGI (reference sequence).

The chain uses TRBV23-1 and TRBJ1-1, with D tentatively TRBD1 (5 bases). TRBV23-1 is assigned to the ORF class and has an uncertain function. V was shortened by 1 base and J by 2 bases, with 14 bases between the two germline ends. The CDR3 loop spans 16 amino acids. This CDR3 is CASSQFRAECNTEAFF. DNA of the CDR3: TGCGCCAGCAGTCAATTCAGGGCAGAATGCAACACTGAAGCTTTCTTT.

The chain links TRBV12-5 to TRBJ2-7, with D possibly matching TRBD2 (5 bases). The germline V gene encodes CDR1 LGHNT and CDR2 FRNRAP. Trimming left V 5 bases short and J 5 bases short, with 19 bases between. The CDR3 is made up of 15 amino acids. The CDR3 protein is CASGIGIGSPNEQYF. CDR3 nucleotide sequence: TGTGCTAGTGGTATAGGTATAGGGAGCCCTAACGAGCAGTACTTC.

The J gene is TRBJ2-5, the V gene TRBV4-3; TRBD2 matches at 11 bases. The J segment lost 5 bases and the V segment lost 2 bases, leaving 4 bases of the junction unmatched. CDR1 is LGHNA and CDR2 is YSLEER in the germline V gene. This CDR3 is built from 15 residues. CDR3 DNA sequence: TGCGCCAGCAGCCAAAAGGGACTAGCGGCGGAGACCCAGTACTTC. Its translation: CASSQKGLAAETQYF.

V is TRBV25-1 and J is TRBJ2-7; no clear D. Germline V gene sequence: CDR1 MGHDK, CDR2 SYGVNS. The V end was cut by 3 bases, the J end by 0 bases, with 9 bases between. CDR3 length equals 14 residues. CDR3 region: CASSDSKPSYEQYF. The CDR3 DNA sequence: TGTGCCAGCAGTGATTCGAAGCCCTCCTACGAGCAGTACTTC.

This clone was seen only a few times. This chain uses TRBV30 with TRBJ2-3; TRBD2 aligns across 15 bases. The J segment lost 5 bases and the V segment lost 3 bases, leaving 9 bases of the junction unmatched. The germline V gene encodes CDR1 GTSNPN and CDR2 SVGIG (reference sequence). This CDR3 is 17 amino acids long. The CDR3 DNA follows: TGTGCCTGGAGCCCCACGAGGACTAGCGGGGGGGGAGATACGCAGTATTTT. Residues: CAWSPTRTSGGGDTQYF.